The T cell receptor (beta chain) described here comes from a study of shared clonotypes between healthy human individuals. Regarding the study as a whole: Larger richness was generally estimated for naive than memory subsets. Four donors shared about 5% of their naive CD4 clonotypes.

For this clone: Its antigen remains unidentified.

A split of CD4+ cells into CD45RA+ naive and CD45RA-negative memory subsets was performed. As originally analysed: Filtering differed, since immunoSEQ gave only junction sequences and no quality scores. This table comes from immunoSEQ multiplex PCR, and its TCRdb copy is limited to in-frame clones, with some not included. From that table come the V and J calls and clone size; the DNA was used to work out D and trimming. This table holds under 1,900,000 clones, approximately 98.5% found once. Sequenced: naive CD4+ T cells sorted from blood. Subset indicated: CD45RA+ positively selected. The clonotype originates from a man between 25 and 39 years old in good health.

The CDR3 nucleotides are TGTGCCAGCTCACCAGGACAGGGGGGCGATGAGCAGTTCTTC. It codes for CASSPGQGGDEQFF. V gene TRBV18 combines with J gene TRBJ2-1; 10 bases line up with TRBD1. Germline CDR1 KGHSH, CDR2 LQKENI. The V segment lost 2 bases and the J segment 8 bases; nucleotides outside the gene matches: 3. This CDR3 spans 14 amino acids.